These T cell receptor beta chains were read from a single sample in a study of T cells after yellow fever vaccination. TCRdb processed the 5' RACE reads anew with MiXCR; each CDR3 protein has one entry. The sample holds approximately 510,000 distinct CDR3 sequences, around a fifth seen once. Sequencing was performed on PBMCs, taken more than 20 days after the first yellow fever vaccination. The receptors come from a man between 18 and 35 years old who received the YFV17D yellow fever vaccine. Both conserved end residues are part of each CDR3.

>TRBJ1-2|TRBV12-3/TRBV12-4
CASSVGTAVSGYTF
>TRBJ2-3|TRBV10-3
CAISPSGGWADTQYF
>TRBJ2-7|TRBV7-2
CASSLVLAGREQYF
>TRBJ2-1|TRBV5-1
CASSPRGGSNEQFF
>TRBJ2-1|TRBV7-6
CASTSPSRAEQFF
>TRBJ2-5|TRBV19
CASSIFAEDETQYF
>TRBJ2-5|TRBV12-3/TRBV12-4
CASSRTGLGETQYF
>TRBJ1-1|TRBV9
CASSTLDSNTEAFF
>TRBJ2-1|TRBV5-5
CASSSGTGVYNEQFF
>TRBJ1-6|TRBV20-1
CSARSRGHGLSPLHF
>TRBJ1-6|TRBV5-1
CASSSRDRTHSPLHF
>TRBJ2-2|TRBV5-1
CASSLGAQRGDTGELFF
>TRBJ2-7|TRBV12-3/TRBV12-4
CASSRTQTGVEYF
>TRBJ2-1|TRBV11-2
CASSLWILRGDYNEQFF
>TRBJ2-3|TRBV29-1
CSSSNPGQGSDTQYF
>TRBJ2-2|TRBV27
CASSLGGRIGTTDTGELFF
>TRBJ2-3|TRBV7-2
CASSTPLGGTSTDTQYF
>TRBJ2-7|TRBV12-3/TRBV12-4
CASSPLAGGLEQYF
>TRBJ2-1|TRBV11-2
CASSLQSGTGYNEQFF
>TRBJ1-1|TRBV7-9
CASSRGNTLVFF
>TRBJ2-2|TRBV6-5
CASSYSRGPGELFF
>TRBJ1-2|TRBV20-1
CSAREGRIDGYTF
>TRBJ2-7|TRBV12-3/TRBV12-4
CASRLTSGFPYEQYF
>TRBJ2-3|TRBV9
CASSVNLVPTDTQYF
>TRBJ2-1|TRBV5-1
CASSLGSAREYNEQFF
>TRBJ2-2|TRBV27
CASRQGTFGELFF
>TRBJ2-6|TRBV20-1
CSASIGAGANVLTF
>TRBJ1-1|TRBV6-1
CASRWGGELAEAFF